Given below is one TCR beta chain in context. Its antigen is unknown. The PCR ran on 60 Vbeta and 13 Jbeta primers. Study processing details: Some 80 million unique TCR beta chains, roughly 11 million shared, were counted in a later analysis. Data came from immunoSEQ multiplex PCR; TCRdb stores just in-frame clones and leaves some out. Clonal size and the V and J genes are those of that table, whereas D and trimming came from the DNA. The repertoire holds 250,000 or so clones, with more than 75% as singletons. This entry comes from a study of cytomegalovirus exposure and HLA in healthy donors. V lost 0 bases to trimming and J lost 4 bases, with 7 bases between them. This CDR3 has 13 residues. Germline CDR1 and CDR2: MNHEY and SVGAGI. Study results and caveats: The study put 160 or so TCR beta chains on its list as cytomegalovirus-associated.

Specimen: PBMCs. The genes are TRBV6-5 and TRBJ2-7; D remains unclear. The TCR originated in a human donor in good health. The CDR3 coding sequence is TGTGCCAGCAGTTACTCGGGCCGTTACGAGCAGTACTTC. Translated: CASSYSGRYEQYF.